Below, 14 T cell receptor beta chains from the same sample are listed, as sequenced in a study of long-term antiretroviral therapy in people with HIV. Survey-level resolution applied to immunoSEQ assay v3.0. Assay used: immunoSEQ multiplex PCR; TCRdb lists only in-frame clones, some missing. This table holds tens of thousands of clones, over 70% found once. Here the sequenced sample was unsorted PBMCs, taken 1.2 years after starting antiretroviral therapy. All receptors derive from a woman aged 40 to 50 with HIV.

The sample holds a few counts of this clone. This chain links TRBV19 with TRBJ2-1; 7 nucleotides align to TRBD2. V lost 6 bases to trimming and J lost 9 bases; unmatched junction nucleotides: 11. CDR1 is LNHDA and CDR2 is SQIVND in the germline V gene (reference sequence). The CDR3 has 14 residues. As DNA, the CDR3 is TGTGCCAGTAGCTATAGCGGGTATGGAGTTGAGCAGTTCTTC. Translating gives CASSYSGYGVEQFF.

The chain combines TRBV18 with TRBJ2-1, with 12 bases identical to TRBD2. V dropped 4 bases and J dropped 4; count of bases not matched to a gene: 8. CDR1 is KGHSH and CDR2 is LQKENI in the germline V gene. The CDR3 covers 17 residues. The CDR3 DNA is TGTGCCAGCTCACAGAGAAGGACTAGCGGGGAATACAATGAGCAGTTCTTC. Protein sequence: CASSQRRTSGEYNEQFF.

The chain combines TRBV29-1 with TRBJ1-2; D is possibly TRBD1 (5 bases). The V end was cut by 3 bases, the J end by 3 bases, with 17 bases between. The germline gives CDR1 SQVTM, CDR2 ANQGSEA. CDR3 length: 15 amino acids. The CDR3 sequence is CSVDGDGYPHYGYTF. The CDR3 DNA reads as TGCAGCGTTGATGGGGACGGCTACCCGCACTATGGCTACACCTTC.

The chain employs TRBV5-1 and TRBJ2-7; D may be TRBD2 (6 bases). CDR1 SGHRS and CDR2 YFSETQ come from the germline V gene. CDR3 length: 14 residues. With 4 bases removed from V and 4 bases from J, the gap between germline ends came to 15 bases. The DNA of the CDR3 is TGCGCCAGCAGCGCCGGGGGTGTGGGGTACGAGCAGTACTTC. Translation: CASSAGGVGYEQYF.

This clone was recorded once. The chain has TRBV6-5 and TRBJ1-1, with 9 bases lining up with TRBD1. V dropped 2 bases and J dropped 6; count of bases not matched to a gene: 4. There are 14 residues in the CDR3. Germline V CDR1 and CDR2: MNHEY, SVGAGI. CDR3 in DNA: TGTGCCAGCAGTTACGGGACAGGGAGCGCTGAAGCTTTCTTT. Protein: CASSYGTGSAEAFF.

The chain has TRBV27 and TRBJ2-3; D unresolved. The CDR3 totals 15 residues. Germline-derived CDR1 and CDR2 are MNHEY and SMNVEV (reference sequence). Trimming cost V 2 bases and J 1 base, with 10 bases left between them. This CDR3 reads CASSLHFGGTDTQYF. The CDR3 DNA is TGTGCCAGCAGTTTACATTTCGGCGGCACAGATACGCAGTATTTT.

The chain is built from TRBV23-1 and TRBJ2-5, with 7 bases that match TRBD1. TRBV23-1 is an ORF, and what it does is uncertain. This CDR3 has 18 amino acids. V shed 0 bases and J 5 bases; nucleotides not matched to a gene: 15. The CDR3 DNA reads TGCGCCAGCAGTCAATCCGAAACAGGGGCCCCTAGGGAGGAGACCCAGTACTTC. It codes for CASSQSETGAPREETQYF.

The V gene is TRBV30, the J gene TRBJ2-1; 12 nucleotides line up with TRBD2. The CDR3 is 19 residues long. CDR1 and CDR2 from the germline V gene are GTSNPN and SVGIG (reference sequence). V lost 2 bases, J lost 7 bases, and 18 bases stayed unmatched. The CDR3 DNA follows: TGTGCCTGGAGTCCCAAACCGGGACTAGCGGGTAGGGCGGGGAATGAGCAGTTCTTC. Translation gives CAWSPKPGLAGRAGNEQFF.

The table lists this clone with a few counts. This chain links TRBV7-2 with TRBJ1-1; TRBD1 might be the D (6 bases). The CDR3 is 14 amino acids. Between the trimmed V and J ends, which lost 4 bases and 7 bases, there was a span of 16 bases. CDR1 and CDR2 from the germline V gene are SGHTA and FQGNSA. CDR3 in DNA: TGTGCCAGCAGCTCCCCAGCGAAGGGGGATGAAGCTTTCTTT. It yields the protein CASSSPAKGDEAFF.

The chain couples TRBV5-4 to TRBJ2-5, with D uncertain. CDR1 SGHNT and CDR2 YYREEE come from the germline V gene (reference sequence). This CDR3 is built from 14 residues. Trimming left V 5 bases short and J 5 bases short, with 16 bases between. CDR3 loop: CASSPGPDSETQYF. The CDR3 DNA reads as TGTGCCAGCAGTCCCGGTCCAGACTCCGAGACCCAGTACTTC.

This clone turned up a few times. The genes are TRBV11-2 and TRBJ1-5; 7 bases are a match to TRBD1. Germline CDR1 SGHAT, CDR2 FQNNGV. This CDR3 is 14 amino acids long. Losses at the gene ends were 3 bases for V and 3 bases for J; bases not matched to a gene: 2. The chain's CDR3 is CASSLTGINQPQHF. In nucleotides, the CDR3 is TGTGCCAGCAGCTTGACAGGGATCAATCAGCCCCAGCATTTT.

CDR3 in amino acids: CASSPPGLDPYEQYF. The CDR3, as DNA: TGTGCCAGCTCACCACCGGGACTAGATCCCTACGAGCAGTACTTC. This sequence joins TRBV18 and TRBJ2-7; the match to TRBD2 covers 8 bases. This CDR3 has 15 residues. V shed 0 bases and J 2 bases; nucleotides not matched to a gene: 3. The V gene's germline CDR1 is KGHSH and CDR2 LQKENI.

J is TRBJ1-2 and V is TRBV5-6, with a tentative D call TRBD1 (5 bases). Germline assignment: CDR1 SGHDT and CDR2 YYEEEE. Trimming shortened V by 2 bases and J by 7 bases, and 12 bases separated the two germline ends. The CDR3 covers 13 residues. The CDR3 DNA reads as TGTGCCAGCAGCTTTTCCCCCGGGGGTGGCTACACCTTC. It is translated as CASSFSPGGGYTF.

This clone was found a few times. Here the CDR3 reads CASSPAAESYEQYF. For the CDR3, the DNA is TGTGCCAGCTCCCCTGCGGCGGAGTCCTACGAGCAGTACTTC. The V gene is TRBV6-1, the J gene TRBJ2-7; no definite D call. Trimming pared 8 bases from V and 1 base from J, leaving 15 bases between. This CDR3 has 14 amino acids. Germline V gives CDR1 MNHNS, CDR2 SASEGT.